This T cell receptor beta chain was recovered during a study of a mutant IDH1 vaccine in newly diagnosed glioma. Study at large: Treated patients, averaging roughly 44 years, were about 60% male and about 38% female. Every participant had undergone radiotherapy, temozolomide, or both before, and most underwent both. Study-wide findings and caveats: Most patients, 85% to 95%, showed vaccine-induced immune responses. There seemed to be no relation between pseudoprogression and changes in top peripheral T cell clonotypes.

This CDR3 has 17 amino acids. The germline V gene has CDR1 SGHTA and CDR2 FQGTGA. V gave up 0 bases and J gave up 1 base; unmatched junction bases: 4. To note about this clone: Its cognate antigen is unknown.

Libraries were prepared by immunoSEQ multiplex PCR; TCRdb keeps only in-frame clonotypes and omits some of them. The sample yields about 55,000 clones, 75% to 90% seen once. The time point is: week 23, last vaccination. The vaccine gave 300 ug of a 20-mer mutant IDH1 peptide subcutaneously per dose. The source material was PBMCs, sampled from a glioma patient whose treatment included an IDH1 peptide vaccine. The origin of this receptor is a man between 40 and 49 years old with glioma. The rearrangement links TRBV7-3 to TRBJ2-2; 8 bases match TRBD2. The CDR3 here is CASSLTFAGGNTGELFF. As DNA, the CDR3 is TGTGCCAGCAGCTTAACGTTTGCGGGGGGGAACACCGGGGAGCTGTTTTTT.